A selection of T cell receptor beta chains follows, all from one sample in a study of CD4 and CD8 cells across lung adenocarcinoma regions. TCRdb re-derived calls from the PCR reads in MiXCR, one entry per CDR3 protein. The sample gives 13,000 to 15,000 distinct CDR3 sequences, roughly 45% of which show up once; roughly 17% is in the top ten. The sequenced sample consisted of CD4+ T cells from the center of a lung tumor. These receptors all come from a male donor with lung adenocarcinoma. The CD4 and CD8 labels of this study may be unreliable. CDR3s include the opening cysteine and the closing phenylalanine or tryptophan. Fields, in order: J gene, V gene, D gene, clone size, CDR3 DNA, CDR3 protein. A D gene is named only where the DNA matches it firmly. Expanded clones are given a class, and other clones once, few, many or no size at all.

J gene: TRBJ2-1
V gene: TRBV7-3
D gene: .
clone size: .
CDR3 DNA: TGTGCCAGCAGTCCGGGGGGCGAGCAGTTCTTC
CDR3 protein: CASSPGGEQFF

J gene: TRBJ2-5
V gene: TRBV20-1
D gene: TRBD2
clone size: .
CDR3 DNA: TGCAGTGCTATAGCGGCGGGGGGAGAGACCCAGTACTTC
CDR3 protein: CSAIAAGGETQYF

J gene: TRBJ2-3
V gene: TRBV7-8
D gene: .
clone size: .
CDR3 DNA: TGTGCCAGCAGCCTCGAGCGTTCGGGAGGCACAGATACGCAGTATTTT
CDR3 protein: CASSLERSGGTDTQYF

J gene: TRBJ2-1
V gene: TRBV20-1
D gene: .
clone size: few
CDR3 DNA: TGCAGTGCTAGAGCGACTAGTCATGAGCAGTTCTTC
CDR3 protein: CSARATSHEQFF

J gene: TRBJ2-1
V gene: TRBV6-5
D gene: .
clone size: medium-sized
CDR3 DNA: TGTGCCAGCAGTTACTCTATGACTAGTGCAGGCCAGTTCTTC
CDR3 protein: CASSYSMTSAGQFF

J gene: TRBJ2-2
V gene: TRBV20-1
D gene: TRBD1
clone size: .
CDR3 DNA: TGCAGTGCTAGGACCGGGACAGACACCGGGGAGCTGTTTTTT
CDR3 protein: CSARTGTDTGELFF

J gene: TRBJ2-2
V gene: TRBV25-1
D gene: TRBD1
clone size: medium-sized
CDR3 DNA: TGTGCCAGCAGCGATGGACAGGGGTCAGGCACCGGGGAGCTGTTTTTT
CDR3 protein: CASSDGQGSGTGELFF

J gene: TRBJ1-4
V gene: TRBV6-1
D gene: TRBD1
clone size: many
CDR3 DNA: TGTGCCAGCACCGGACAGGGGGCCGGTGAAAAACTGTTTTTT
CDR3 protein: CASTGQGAGEKLFF

J gene: TRBJ2-3
V gene: TRBV10-1
D gene: .
clone size: .
CDR3 DNA: TGCGCCAGCCCCCGGGGCGGCGCCTCCTCAAGCCAAGATACCCAGTATTTT
CDR3 protein: CASPRGGASSSQDTQYF

J gene: TRBJ2-1
V gene: TRBV20-1
D gene: TRBD2
clone size: .
CDR3 DNA: TGCAGTGCTAGTGCCAGCGGGAGGGTGGGCTCCTACAATGAGCAGTTCTTC
CDR3 protein: CSASASGRVGSYNEQFF

J gene: TRBJ2-3
V gene: TRBV6-1
D gene: .
clone size: medium-sized
CDR3 DNA: TGTGCCAGCAAGGAGGGGCGCATAACAGATACGCAGTATTTT
CDR3 protein: CASKEGRITDTQYF

J gene: TRBJ2-3
V gene: TRBV10-1
D gene: .
clone size: .
CDR3 DNA: TGCGCCAGCAGTGCCCTGGACACAGAGACGCAGTATTTC
CDR3 protein: CASSALDTETQYF

J gene: TRBJ2-5
V gene: TRBV6-1
D gene: TRBD2
clone size: .
CDR3 DNA: TGTGCCAGCAGTGAATTCGCGGGGAGCGGGGGCTGTGCCAAAGAGACCCAGTACTTC
CDR3 protein: CASSEFAGSGGCAKETQYF

J gene: TRBJ1-4
V gene: TRBV5-8
D gene: .
clone size: .
CDR3 DNA: TGTGCCAGCAGCCCCGGACAGTTATTTGGCGAAAAACTGTTTTTT
CDR3 protein: CASSPGQLFGEKLFF

J gene: TRBJ2-3
V gene: TRBV10-3
D gene: .
clone size: few
CDR3 DNA: TGTGCCATCAGTGAGTCAGGGGCAGATACGCAGTATTTT
CDR3 protein: CAISESGADTQYF

J gene: TRBJ2-2
V gene: TRBV6-1
D gene: .
clone size: medium-sized
CDR3 DNA: TGTGCCAGCAGTCTAGCAGTCAACACCGGGGAGCTGTTTTTT
CDR3 protein: CASSLAVNTGELFF

J gene: TRBJ2-1
V gene: TRBV10-2
D gene: .
clone size: .
CDR3 DNA: TGCGCCAGCAGTGGGCCTGGGGGAGATGGTGAGCAGTTCTTC
CDR3 protein: CASSGPGGDGEQFF

J gene: TRBJ2-2
V gene: TRBV6-1
D gene: .
clone size: once
CDR3 DNA: TGTGCCAGCAGAGTACCAGGGGTCAGCACCGGGGAGCTGTTTTTT
CDR3 protein: CASRVPGVSTGELFF

J gene: TRBJ2-3
V gene: TRBV6-1
D gene: .
clone size: .
CDR3 DNA: TGTGCCAGCGGTAGCCGAGCGGGTTCTTCAGATACGCAGTATTTT
CDR3 protein: CASGSRAGSSDTQYF

J gene: TRBJ2-1
V gene: TRBV6-1
D gene: .
clone size: once
CDR3 DNA: TGTGCCGGGGGGAGAGGGTCCGGGGAGCAGTTTTTC
CDR3 protein: CAGGRGSGEQFF

J gene: TRBJ2-3
V gene: TRBV25-1
D gene: .
clone size: .
CDR3 DNA: TGTGCCAGCAGTGAATTGCCGGGACCGGACCAAGAGACGCAGTACTTT
CDR3 protein: CASSELPGPDQETQYF

J gene: TRBJ2-5
V gene: TRBV6-1
D gene: .
clone size: .
CDR3 DNA: TGTGCCAGCCACGGCCTTGGGGGGCTGGAGACCCAGTACTTC
CDR3 protein: CASHGLGGLETQYF

J gene: TRBJ2-3
V gene: TRBV6-1
D gene: .
clone size: .
CDR3 DNA: TGTGCCAGCGGGCAGTACGGCAAAGATACTCAGTACTTT
CDR3 protein: CASGQYGKDTQYF

J gene: TRBJ2-3
V gene: TRBV25-1
D gene: .
clone size: .
CDR3 DNA: TGTGCCAGCGCGGAGCTGGGGGGCCCGCACCAAGAGACCCAGTATTTT
CDR3 protein: CASAELGGPHQETQYF

J gene: TRBJ2-7
V gene: TRBV27
D gene: .
clone size: .
CDR3 DNA: TGTGCCAGCAGCTCCGGACGCCTCTCTGGGGCCAACGAGCAGTACTTC
CDR3 protein: CASSSGRLSGANEQYF

J gene: TRBJ2-1
V gene: TRBV7-3
D gene: TRBD1
clone size: many
CDR3 DNA: TGTGCCAGCAGCTTACGGGACAGAATCAATGAGCAGTTCTTC
CDR3 protein: CASSLRDRINEQFF

J gene: TRBJ2-7
V gene: TRBV7-2
D gene: .
clone size: many
CDR3 DNA: TGTGCCAGCAGCCTCCGTATGACGGGAGGGGGCGATGAGCAGTACTTC
CDR3 protein: CASSLRMTGGGDEQYF

J gene: TRBJ2-1
V gene: TRBV3-1
D gene: TRBD2
clone size: .
CDR3 DNA: TGTGCCAGCAGCCCGTGGGATGGCGGGAGCGATAGTAGGCAGTTCTTC
CDR3 protein: CASSPWDGGSDSRQFF

J gene: TRBJ2-5
V gene: TRBV20-1
D gene: .
clone size: .
CDR3 DNA: TGCAGTGCTAGCGCCCTCCAGGGGTATGAAGAGACCCAGTACTTC
CDR3 protein: CSASALQGYEETQYF

J gene: TRBJ2-3
V gene: TRBV9
D gene: .
clone size: .
CDR3 DNA: TGTGCCAGCAGCGTAGAAACAACTAGGTCGGATACGCAGTATTTT
CDR3 protein: CASSVETTRSDTQYF

J gene: TRBJ2-1
V gene: TRBV6-1
D gene: .
clone size: medium-sized
CDR3 DNA: TGTGCCAGCAGTGAAGCGGCGAGTCCCCTCTTTGCGGGGACCCCGGCCGAGCAGTTCTTC
CDR3 protein: CASSEAASPLFAGTPAEQFF

J gene: TRBJ2-7
V gene: TRBV6-5
D gene: TRBD1
clone size: many
CDR3 DNA: TGTGCCAGCAGTTACGGACAGGGGGCTCTGTACGAGCAGTACTTC
CDR3 protein: CASSYGQGALYEQYF

J gene: TRBJ2-3
V gene: TRBV6-1
D gene: TRBD2
clone size: .
CDR3 DNA: TGTGCCAGCAGGGAACAGCGGGGGTACACAGATACGCAGTATTTT
CDR3 protein: CASREQRGYTDTQYF

J gene: TRBJ2-1
V gene: TRBV11-2
D gene: .
clone size: few
CDR3 DNA: TGTGCCAGCAGCTTAGTAGGGGGAGGCATCGGAGCTTCCTACAATGAGCAGTTCTTC
CDR3 protein: CASSLVGGGIGASYNEQFF

J gene: TRBJ2-7
V gene: TRBV14
D gene: .
clone size: .
CDR3 DNA: TGTGCCAGCAGCCAATTTGATCAGGGAACCTACGAGCAGTACTTC
CDR3 protein: CASSQFDQGTYEQYF

J gene: TRBJ1-6
V gene: TRBV6-1
D gene: TRBD1
clone size: .
CDR3 DNA: TGTGCCAGCAGCCGACAGGGTGGGGTCAATTCACCCCTCCACTTT
CDR3 protein: CASSRQGGVNSPLHF

J gene: TRBJ2-5
V gene: TRBV27
D gene: .
clone size: .
CDR3 DNA: TGTGCCAGCAGTTTTGGGATCCAAGAGACCCAGTACTTC
CDR3 protein: CASSFGIQETQYF

J gene: TRBJ2-1
V gene: TRBV6-5
D gene: TRBD2
clone size: .
CDR3 DNA: TGTGCCACCCGTTGGCGGGAGGGAGAGACCCAGTTCTTC
CDR3 protein: CATRWREGETQFF

J gene: TRBJ2-4
V gene: TRBV6-1
D gene: .
clone size: .
CDR3 DNA: TGTGCCAGCAGGGGGGACCGATGGGATATGCAGTATTTC
CDR3 protein: CASRGDRWDMQYF

J gene: TRBJ2-3
V gene: TRBV6-1
D gene: .
clone size: .
CDR3 DNA: TGTGCCAGCAGTGGGGACCCCGCGGGCCGAGACCCAGAGACCCAGTATTTT
CDR3 protein: CASSGDPAGRDPETQYF